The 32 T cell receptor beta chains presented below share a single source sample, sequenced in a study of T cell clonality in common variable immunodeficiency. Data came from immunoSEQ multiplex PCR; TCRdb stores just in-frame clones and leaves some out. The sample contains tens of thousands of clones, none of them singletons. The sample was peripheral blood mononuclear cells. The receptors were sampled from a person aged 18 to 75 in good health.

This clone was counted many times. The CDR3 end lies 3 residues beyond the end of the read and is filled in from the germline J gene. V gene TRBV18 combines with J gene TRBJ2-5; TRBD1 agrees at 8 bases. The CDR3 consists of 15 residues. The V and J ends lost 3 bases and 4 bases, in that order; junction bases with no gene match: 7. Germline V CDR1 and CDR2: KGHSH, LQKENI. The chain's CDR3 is CASSPIQGEGETQYF. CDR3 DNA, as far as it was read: TGTGCCAGCTCACCGATACAGGGGGAAGGAGAGACC.

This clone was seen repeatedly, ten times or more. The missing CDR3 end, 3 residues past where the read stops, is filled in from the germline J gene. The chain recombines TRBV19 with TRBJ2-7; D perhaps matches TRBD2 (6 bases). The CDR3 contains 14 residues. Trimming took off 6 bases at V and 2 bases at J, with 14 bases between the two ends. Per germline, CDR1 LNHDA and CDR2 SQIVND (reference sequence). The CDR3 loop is CASSPRDSTYEQYF. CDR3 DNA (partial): TGTGCCAGTAGCCCCCGGGACTCGACCTACGAG.

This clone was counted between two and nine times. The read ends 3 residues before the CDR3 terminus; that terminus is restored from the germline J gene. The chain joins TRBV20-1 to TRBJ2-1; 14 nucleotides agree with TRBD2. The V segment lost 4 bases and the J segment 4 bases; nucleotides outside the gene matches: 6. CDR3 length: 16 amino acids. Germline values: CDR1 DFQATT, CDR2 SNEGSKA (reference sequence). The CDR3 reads CSAITGTSGSYNEQFF. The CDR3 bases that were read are TGCAGTGCTATAACCGGGACTAGCGGGAGTTACAATGAG.

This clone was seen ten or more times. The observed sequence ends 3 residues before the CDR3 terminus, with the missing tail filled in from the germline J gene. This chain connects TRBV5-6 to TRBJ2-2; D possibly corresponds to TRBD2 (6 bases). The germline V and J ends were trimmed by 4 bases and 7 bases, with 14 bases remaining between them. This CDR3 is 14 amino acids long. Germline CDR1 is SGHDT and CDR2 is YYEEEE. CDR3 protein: CASSVGTSYGELFF. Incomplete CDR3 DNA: TGTGCCAGCAGCGTCGGGACTTCGTACGGGGAG.

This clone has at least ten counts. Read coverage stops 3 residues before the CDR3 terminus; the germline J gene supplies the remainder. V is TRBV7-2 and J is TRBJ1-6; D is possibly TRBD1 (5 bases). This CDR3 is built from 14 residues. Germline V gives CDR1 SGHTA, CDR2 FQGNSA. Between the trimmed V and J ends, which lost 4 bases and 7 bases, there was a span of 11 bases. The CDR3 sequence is CASSSWQGNSPLHF. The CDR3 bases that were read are TGTGCCAGCAGCTCCTGGCAGGGCAATTCACCC. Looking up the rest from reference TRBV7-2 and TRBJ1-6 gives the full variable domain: GAGVSQSPSNKVTEKGKDVELRCDPISGHTALYWYRQSLGQGLEFLIYFQGNSAPDKSGLPSDRFSAERTGGSVSTLTIQRTQQEDSAVYLCASSSWQGNSPLHFGNGTRLTVT.

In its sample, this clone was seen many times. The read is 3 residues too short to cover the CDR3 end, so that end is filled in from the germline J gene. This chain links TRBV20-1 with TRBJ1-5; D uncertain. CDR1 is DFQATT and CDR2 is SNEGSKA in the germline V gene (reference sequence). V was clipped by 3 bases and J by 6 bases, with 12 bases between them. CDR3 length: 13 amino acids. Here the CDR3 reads CSASRRATQPQHF. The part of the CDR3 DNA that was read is TGCAGTGCTAGTCGTAGGGCCACTCAGCCC.

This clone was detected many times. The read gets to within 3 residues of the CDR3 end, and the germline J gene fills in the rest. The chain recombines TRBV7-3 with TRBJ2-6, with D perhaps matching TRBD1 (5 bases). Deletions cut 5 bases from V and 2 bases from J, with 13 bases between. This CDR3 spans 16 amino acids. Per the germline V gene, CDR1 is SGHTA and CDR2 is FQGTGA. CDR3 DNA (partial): TGTGCCAGCAGCCCTATTAGCAGGGCTGGGGCCAACGTC. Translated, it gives CASSPISRAGANV. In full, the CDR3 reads CASSPISRAGANVLTF.

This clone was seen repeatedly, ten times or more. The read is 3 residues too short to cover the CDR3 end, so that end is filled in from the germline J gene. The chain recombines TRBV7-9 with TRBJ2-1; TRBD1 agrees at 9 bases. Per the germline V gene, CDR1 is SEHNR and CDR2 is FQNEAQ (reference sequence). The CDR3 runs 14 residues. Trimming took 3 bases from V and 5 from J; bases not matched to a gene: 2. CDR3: CASSLRDRDNEQFF. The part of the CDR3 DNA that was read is TGTGCCAGCAGCTTGAGGGACAGGGACAATGAG.

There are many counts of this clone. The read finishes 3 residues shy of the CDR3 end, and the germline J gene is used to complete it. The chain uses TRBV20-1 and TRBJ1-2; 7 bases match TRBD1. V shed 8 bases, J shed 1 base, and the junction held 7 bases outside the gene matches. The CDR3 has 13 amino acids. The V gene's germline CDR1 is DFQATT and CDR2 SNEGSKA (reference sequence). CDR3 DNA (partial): TGCAGTACTCGGGACAGAGATAACTATGGC. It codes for CSTRDRDNYG. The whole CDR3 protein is CSTRDRDNYGYTF.

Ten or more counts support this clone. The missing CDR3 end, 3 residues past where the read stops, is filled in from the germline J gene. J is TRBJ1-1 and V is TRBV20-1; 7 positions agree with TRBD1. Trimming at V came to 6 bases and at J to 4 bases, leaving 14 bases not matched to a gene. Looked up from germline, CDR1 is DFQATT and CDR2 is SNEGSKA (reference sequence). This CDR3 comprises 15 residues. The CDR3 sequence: CSAPDLRQGVTEAFF. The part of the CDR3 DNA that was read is TGCAGTGCCCCAGATCTGCGGCAGGGGGTCACTGAA.

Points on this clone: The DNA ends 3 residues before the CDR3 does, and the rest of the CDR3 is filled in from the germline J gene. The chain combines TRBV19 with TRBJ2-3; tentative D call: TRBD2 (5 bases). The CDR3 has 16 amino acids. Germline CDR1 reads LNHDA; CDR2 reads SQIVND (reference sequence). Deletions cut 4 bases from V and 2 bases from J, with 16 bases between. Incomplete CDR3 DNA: TGTGCCAGTAGTAACGGACTCGGATGGGACACAGATACG. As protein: CASSNGLGWDTDT. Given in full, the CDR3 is CASSNGLGWDTDTQYF.

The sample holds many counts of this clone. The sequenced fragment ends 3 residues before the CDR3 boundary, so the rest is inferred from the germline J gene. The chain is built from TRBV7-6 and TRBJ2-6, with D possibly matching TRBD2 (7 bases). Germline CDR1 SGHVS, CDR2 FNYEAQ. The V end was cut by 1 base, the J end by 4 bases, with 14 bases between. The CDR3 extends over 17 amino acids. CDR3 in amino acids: CASSLEGGGSGANVLTF. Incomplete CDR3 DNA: TGTGCCAGCAGCTTAGAGGGGGGGGGTTCCGGGGCCAACGTC. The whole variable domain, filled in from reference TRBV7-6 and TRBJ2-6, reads GAGVSQSPRYKVTKRGQDVALRCDPISGHVSLYWYRQALGQGPEFLTYFNYEAQQDKSGLPNDRFSAERPEGSISTLTIQRTEQRDSAMYRCASSLEGGGSGANVLTFGAGSRLTVL.

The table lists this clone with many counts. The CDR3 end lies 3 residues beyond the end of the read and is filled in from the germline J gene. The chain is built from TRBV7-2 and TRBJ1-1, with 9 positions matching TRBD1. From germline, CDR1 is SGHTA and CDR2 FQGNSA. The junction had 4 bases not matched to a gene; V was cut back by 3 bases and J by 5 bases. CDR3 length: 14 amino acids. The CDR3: CASSFDRGGTEAFF. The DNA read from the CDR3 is TGTGCCAGCAGCTTTGACAGGGGGGGAACTGAA.

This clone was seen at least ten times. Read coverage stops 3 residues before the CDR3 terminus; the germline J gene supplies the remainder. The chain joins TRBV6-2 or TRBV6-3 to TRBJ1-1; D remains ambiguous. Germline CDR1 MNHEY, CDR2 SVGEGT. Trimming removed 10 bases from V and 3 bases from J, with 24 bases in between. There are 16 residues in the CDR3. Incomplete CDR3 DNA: TGTGCCACAAGCCCCTATCACCGGGGAGGAGACACTGAA. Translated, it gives CATSPYHRGGDTE. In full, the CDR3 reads CATSPYHRGGDTEAFF.

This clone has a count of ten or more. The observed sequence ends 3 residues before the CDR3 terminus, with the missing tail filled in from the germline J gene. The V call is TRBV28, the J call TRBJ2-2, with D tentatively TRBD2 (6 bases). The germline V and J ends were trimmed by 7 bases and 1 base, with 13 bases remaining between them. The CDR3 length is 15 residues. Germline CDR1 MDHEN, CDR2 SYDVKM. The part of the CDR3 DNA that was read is TGTGCCAGCACCCCGCGGGACTTGAACACCGGGGAG. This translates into CASTPRDLNTGE. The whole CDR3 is CASTPRDLNTGELFF.

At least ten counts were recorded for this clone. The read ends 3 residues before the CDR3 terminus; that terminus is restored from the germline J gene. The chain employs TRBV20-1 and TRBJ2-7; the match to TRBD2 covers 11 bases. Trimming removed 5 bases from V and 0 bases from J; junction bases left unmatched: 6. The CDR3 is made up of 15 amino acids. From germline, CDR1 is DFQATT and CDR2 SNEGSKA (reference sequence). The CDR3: CSASVAGGLSYEQYF. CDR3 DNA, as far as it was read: TGCAGTGCTTCAGTAGCGGGAGGGCTCTCCTACGAG.

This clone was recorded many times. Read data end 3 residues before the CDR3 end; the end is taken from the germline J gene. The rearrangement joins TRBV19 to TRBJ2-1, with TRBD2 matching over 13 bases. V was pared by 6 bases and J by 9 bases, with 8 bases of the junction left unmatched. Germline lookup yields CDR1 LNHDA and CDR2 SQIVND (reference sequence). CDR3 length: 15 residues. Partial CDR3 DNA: TGTGCCAGTAGCCGTGGACTAGCGGGAGTGCTTGAG. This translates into CASSRGLAGVLE. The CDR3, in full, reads CASSRGLAGVLEQFF.

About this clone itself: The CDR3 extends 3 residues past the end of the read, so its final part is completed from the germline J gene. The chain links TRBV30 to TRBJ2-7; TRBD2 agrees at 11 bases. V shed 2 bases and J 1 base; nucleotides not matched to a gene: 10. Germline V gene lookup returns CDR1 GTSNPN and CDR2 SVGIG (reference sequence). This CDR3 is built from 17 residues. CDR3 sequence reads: CAWSSSGRAPGSYEQYF. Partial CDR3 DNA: TGTGCCTGGAGTAGTAGCGGGAGGGCCCCAGGTTCCTACGAG.

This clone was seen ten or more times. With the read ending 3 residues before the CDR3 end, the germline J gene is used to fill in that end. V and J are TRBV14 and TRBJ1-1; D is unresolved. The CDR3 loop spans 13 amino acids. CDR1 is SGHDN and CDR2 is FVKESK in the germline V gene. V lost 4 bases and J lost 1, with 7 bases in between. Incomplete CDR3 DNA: TGTGCCAGCAGCCTTACACCGAACACTGAA. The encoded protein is CASSLTPNTE. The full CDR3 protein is CASSLTPNTEAFF.

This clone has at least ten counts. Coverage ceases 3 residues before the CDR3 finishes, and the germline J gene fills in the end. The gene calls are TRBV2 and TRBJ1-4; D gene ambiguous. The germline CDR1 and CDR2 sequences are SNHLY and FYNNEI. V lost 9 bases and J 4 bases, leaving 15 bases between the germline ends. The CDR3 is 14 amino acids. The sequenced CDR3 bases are TGTGCCAGTAAACTAGGAGCACTTAATGAAAAA. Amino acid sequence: CASKLGALNEK. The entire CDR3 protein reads CASKLGALNEKLFF.

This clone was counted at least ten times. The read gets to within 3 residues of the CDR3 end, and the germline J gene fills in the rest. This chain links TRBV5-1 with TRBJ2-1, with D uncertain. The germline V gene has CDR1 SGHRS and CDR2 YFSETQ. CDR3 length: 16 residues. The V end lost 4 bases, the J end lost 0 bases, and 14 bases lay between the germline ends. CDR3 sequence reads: CASSVGFRGSYNEQFF. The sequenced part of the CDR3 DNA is TGCGCCAGCAGCGTGGGATTCCGCGGCTCCTACAATGAG.

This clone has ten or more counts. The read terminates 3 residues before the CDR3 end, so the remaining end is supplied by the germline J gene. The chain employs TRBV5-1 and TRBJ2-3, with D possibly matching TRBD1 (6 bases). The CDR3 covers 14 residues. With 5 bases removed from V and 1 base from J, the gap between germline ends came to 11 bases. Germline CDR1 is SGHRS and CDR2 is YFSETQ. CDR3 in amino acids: CASRWSGGTDTQYF. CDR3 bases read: TGCGCCAGCAGGTGGTCAGGGGGCACAGATACG.

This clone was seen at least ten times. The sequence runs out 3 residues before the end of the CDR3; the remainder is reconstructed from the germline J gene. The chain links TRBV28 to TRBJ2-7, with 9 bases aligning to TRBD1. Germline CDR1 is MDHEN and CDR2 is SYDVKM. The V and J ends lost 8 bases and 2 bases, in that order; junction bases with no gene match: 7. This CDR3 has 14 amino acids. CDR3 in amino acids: CASGDREYPYEQYF. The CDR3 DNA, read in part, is TGTGCCAGCGGGGACAGGGAATATCCCTACGAG.

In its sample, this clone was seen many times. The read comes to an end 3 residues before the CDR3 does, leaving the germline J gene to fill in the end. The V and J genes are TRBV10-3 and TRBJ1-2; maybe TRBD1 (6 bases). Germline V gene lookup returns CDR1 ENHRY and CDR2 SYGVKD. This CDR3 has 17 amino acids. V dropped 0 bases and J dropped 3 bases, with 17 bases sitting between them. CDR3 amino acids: CAISESIGTHTYYGYTF. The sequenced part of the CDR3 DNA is TGTGCCATCAGTGAGTCGATAGGGACACATACTTACTATGGC.

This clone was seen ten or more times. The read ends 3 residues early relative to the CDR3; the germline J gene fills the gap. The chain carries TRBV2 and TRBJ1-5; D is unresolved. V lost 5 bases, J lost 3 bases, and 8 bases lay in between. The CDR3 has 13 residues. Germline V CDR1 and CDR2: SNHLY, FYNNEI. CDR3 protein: CASSTEVNQPQHF. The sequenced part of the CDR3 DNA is TGTGCCAGCAGTACAGAAGTCAATCAGCCC. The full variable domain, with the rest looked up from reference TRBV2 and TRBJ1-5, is EPEVTQTPSHQVTQMGQEVILRCVPISNHLYFYWYRQILGQKVEFLVSFYNNEISEKSEIFDDQFSVERPDGSNFTLKIRSTKLEDSAMYFCASSTEVNQPQHFGDGTRLSIL.

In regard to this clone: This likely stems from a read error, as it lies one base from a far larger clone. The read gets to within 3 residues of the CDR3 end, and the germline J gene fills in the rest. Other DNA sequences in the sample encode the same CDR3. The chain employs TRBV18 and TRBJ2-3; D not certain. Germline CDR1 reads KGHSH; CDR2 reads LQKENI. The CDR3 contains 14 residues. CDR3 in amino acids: CASSPPTYTDTQYF. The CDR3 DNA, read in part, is TGTGCCAGCTCACCACCCACCTACACAGACACG.

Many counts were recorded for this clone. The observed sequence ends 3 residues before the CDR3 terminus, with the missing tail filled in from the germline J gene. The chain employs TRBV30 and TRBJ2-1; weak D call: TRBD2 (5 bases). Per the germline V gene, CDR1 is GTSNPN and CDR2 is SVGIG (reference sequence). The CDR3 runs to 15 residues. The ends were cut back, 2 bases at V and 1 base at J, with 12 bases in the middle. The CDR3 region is CAWSISTGSYNEQFF. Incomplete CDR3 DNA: TGTGCCTGGAGTATTTCTACGGGGTCCTACAATGAG.

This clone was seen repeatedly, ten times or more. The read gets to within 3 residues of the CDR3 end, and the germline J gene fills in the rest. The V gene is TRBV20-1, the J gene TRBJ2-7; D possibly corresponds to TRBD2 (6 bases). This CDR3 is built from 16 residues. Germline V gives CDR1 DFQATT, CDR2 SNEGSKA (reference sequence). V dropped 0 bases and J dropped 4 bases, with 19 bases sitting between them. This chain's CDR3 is CSARDFGGTVGYEQYF. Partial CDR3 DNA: TGCAGTGCTAGAGATTTCGGGGGAACTGTGGGTTACGAG.

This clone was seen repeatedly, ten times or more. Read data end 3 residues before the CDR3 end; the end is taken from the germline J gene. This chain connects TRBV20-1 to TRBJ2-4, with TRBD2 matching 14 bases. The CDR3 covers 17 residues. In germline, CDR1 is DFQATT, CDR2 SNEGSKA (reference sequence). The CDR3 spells CSARVGTSGSSLRPQYF. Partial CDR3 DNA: TGCAGTGCTAGAGTTGGGACTAGCGGGAGCTCTTTACGGCCT.

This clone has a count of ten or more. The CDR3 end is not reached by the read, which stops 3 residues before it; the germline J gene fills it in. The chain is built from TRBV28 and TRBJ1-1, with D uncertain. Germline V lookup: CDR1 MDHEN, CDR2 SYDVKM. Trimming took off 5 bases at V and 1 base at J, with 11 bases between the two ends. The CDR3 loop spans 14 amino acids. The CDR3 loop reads CASSPPAGNTEAFF. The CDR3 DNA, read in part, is TGTGCCAGCAGTCCTCCCGCAGGGAACACTGAA.

CDR3 residues: CASSTRTGFETDTQYF. Incomplete CDR3 DNA: TGCGCCAGCAGTACCAGGACAGGGTTTGAAACAGATACG. The rearrangement uses TRBV5-1 and TRBJ2-3; 8 nucleotides agree with TRBD1. The read stops 3 residues short of the end of the CDR3; the missing end is completed from the germline J gene. This CDR3 has 16 amino acids. Germline lookup yields CDR1 SGHRS and CDR2 YFSETQ. Germline trimming cut 5 bases from V and 3 bases from J; bases unmatched to any gene: 11. The full variable domain, completed using reference TRBV5-1 and TRBJ2-3, is KAGVTQTPRYLIKTRGQQVTLSCSPISGHRSVSWYQQTPGQGLQFLFEYFSETQRNKGNFPGRFSGRQFSNSRSEMNVSTLELGDSALYLCASSTRTGFETDTQYFGPGTRLTVL.

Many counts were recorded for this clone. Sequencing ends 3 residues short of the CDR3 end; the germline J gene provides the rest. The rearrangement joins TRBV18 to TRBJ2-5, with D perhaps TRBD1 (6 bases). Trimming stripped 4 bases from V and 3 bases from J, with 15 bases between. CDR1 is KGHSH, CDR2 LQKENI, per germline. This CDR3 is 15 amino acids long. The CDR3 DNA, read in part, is TGTGCCAGCTCACTTATACAGGGACCGAAAGAGACC. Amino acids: CASSLIQGPKET. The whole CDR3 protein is CASSLIQGPKETQYF.